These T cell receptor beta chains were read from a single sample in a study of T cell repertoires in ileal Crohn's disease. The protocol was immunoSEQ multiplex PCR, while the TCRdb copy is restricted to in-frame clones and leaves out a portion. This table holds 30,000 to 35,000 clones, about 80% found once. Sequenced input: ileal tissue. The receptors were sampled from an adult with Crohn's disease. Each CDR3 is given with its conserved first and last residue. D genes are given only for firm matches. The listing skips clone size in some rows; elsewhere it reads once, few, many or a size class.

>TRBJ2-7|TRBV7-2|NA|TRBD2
TGTGCCAGCAGCAGGACTAGCGGGGGCGGCTCCTACGAGCAGTGCTTC
CASSRTSGGGSYEQCF
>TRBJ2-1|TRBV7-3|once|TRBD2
TGTGCCAGCAGCTTATATGTCCTAGCGGGAGGTAGTGAGCAGTTCTTC
CASSLYVLAGGSEQFF
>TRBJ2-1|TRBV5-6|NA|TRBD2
TGTGCCAGCAGTTTTGCGGGGGGCTCCTACAATGAGCAGTTCTTC
CASSFAGGSYNEQFF
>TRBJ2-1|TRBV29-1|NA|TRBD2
TGCAGCGTTGAAGCCGCGGGAGGGGTAAGTGAGCAGTTCTTC
CSVEAAGGVSEQFF
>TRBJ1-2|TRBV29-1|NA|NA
TGCAGCGCTCGCGCCCCCCCAGGCCGGGGAGATGGCTACACCTTC
CSARAPPGRGDGYTF
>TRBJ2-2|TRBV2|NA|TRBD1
TGTGCCAGCAGACCCGGGACAGGGTTTTCCGGGGAGCTGTTTTTT
CASRPGTGFSGELFF
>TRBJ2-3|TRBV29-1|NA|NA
TGCAGCGGGGCTACCGACACAGATACGCAGTATTTT
CSGATDTDTQYF
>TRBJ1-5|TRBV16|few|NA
TGTGCCAGCAGCCAGGGTAGAGGGTCTGGGCAGCCCCAGCATTTT
CASSQGRGSGQPQHF
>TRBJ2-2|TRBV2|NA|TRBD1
TGTGCCAGCAGAGGCGGTGGACAGGGTAGTTGGCCCGGGGAGCTGTTTTTT
CASRGGGQGSWPGELFF
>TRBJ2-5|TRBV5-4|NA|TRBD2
TGTGCCAGCAGCTTACAACTAGCGGGAGTGGAGACCCAGTACTTC
CASSLQLAGVETQYF
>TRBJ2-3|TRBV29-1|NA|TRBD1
TGCAGCGTCGCCGACAGGGGGAAAGATACGCAGTATTTT
CSVADRGKDTQYF
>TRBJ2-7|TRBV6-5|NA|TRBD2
TGTGCCAGCAGTGGCTCTAGCGGAGCTTACGAGCAGTACTTC
CASSGSSGAYEQYF
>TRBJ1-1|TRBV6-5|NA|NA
TGTGCCAGCAGTTATTCTCAGGGACTCACTGAAGCTTTCTTT
CASSYSQGLTEAFF
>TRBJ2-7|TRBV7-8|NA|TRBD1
TGTGCCAGCAGCTTAGTCTTGAGGACAGGGACTCCTTACGAGCAGTACTTC
CASSLVLRTGTPYEQYF